The clone carrying this T cell receptor beta chain is a singleton in its sample. The data are from a study of T cell responses to AZD1222 COVID-19 vaccine. V was pared by 0 bases and J by 0 bases, with 9 bases between. Germline V gives CDR1 SGDLS, CDR2 YYNGEE. The CDR3 runs 15 residues. TCRdb's copy holds only in-frame clones and misses some; the assay was immunoSEQ multiplex PCR. The sample has about 130,000 clones, 80% to 90% seen once. This receptor was taken from an adult in good health. This chain joins TRBV9 and TRBJ1-2; D unclear. The sample here was peripheral blood, taken on day 0 of AZD1222 vaccination. CDR3 amino acids: CASSVGEVANYGYTF. The CDR3 bases are TGTGCCAGCAGCGTAGGGGAGGTAGCTAACTATGGCTACACCTTC. The whole variable domain, remainder taken from reference TRBV9 and TRBJ1-2, is DSGVTQTPKHLITATGQRVTLRCSPRSGDLSVYWYQQSLDQGLQFLIQYYNGEERAKGNILERFSAQQFPDLHSELNLSSLELGDSALYFCASSVGEVANYGYTFGSGTRLTVV.